The source of this T cell receptor beta chain is a study of PD-L1 blockade in urothelial cancer. Study-wide results and limits: Enhanced expansion of tumor-associated blood clones at 3 weeks characterized durable-benefit patients.

TCRdb keeps only in-frame clones here, not all; method: immunoSEQ multiplex PCR. The profile shows about 39,000 clones, around 88% of them singletons. A word on this clone: Its target is unknown.

Trimming took off 0 bases at V and 2 bases at J, with 8 bases between the two ends. Germline loops: CDR1 SGHVS, CDR2 FNYEAQ. This CDR3 region has 14 residues. The TCR comes from a man aged 60 to 75 with urothelial cancer. Sample: PBMCs, taken around atezolizumab (anti-PD-L1) treatment. V gene TRBV7-6 combines with J gene TRBJ2-7; maybe TRBD2 (5 bases). The CDR3 region is CASSLAPGTYEQYF. The DNA for the CDR3 is TGTGCCAGCAGCTTAGCCCCCGGGACCTACGAGCAGTACTTC.